The 2 T cell receptor beta chains reported below all come from one sample, sequenced in a study of tissue T cells after allogeneic stem cell transplantation. Sample time point: mouse harvest day 7 after allogeneic transplant. Mouse grafts combined 10^7 T-cell-depleted bone marrow cells with 10^6 splenic CD5+ T cells. The data were produced by immunoSEQ multiplex PCR, yet TCRdb's version contains in-frame clones alone and is incomplete. The sample contains about a thousand clones, 58% of which appear only once. Source material: liver tissue. These TCRs come from a female BALB/c mouse given C57BL/6 T cells with graft-versus-host disease after an allogeneic hematopoietic cell transplant.

This clone was seen a single time. Gene and germline names: mouse. The read halts 1 residue ahead of the CDR3 end, with the missing end drawn from the germline J gene. V and J are TRBV31 and TRBJ2-5, with 14 positions matching TRBD2. The V gene's germline CDR1 is GKSSPN and CDR2 SITVG. The trim removed 0 bases at V and 8 bases at J, leaving 7 bases unmatched. The CDR3 runs 16 residues. CDR3 bases read: TGTGCCTGGAGTCTGGGGACTGGGGGGGCGAGGGGCACCCAGTAC. Translating gives CAWSLGTGGARGTQY. The CDR3, in full, reads CAWSLGTGGARGTQYF.

This clone was seen only once. Genes and germline are mouse. The read ends 1 residue before the CDR3 terminus; that terminus is restored from the germline J gene. The chain uses TRBV2 and TRBJ1-6; possibly TRBD1 for D (5 bases). TRBJ1-6 carries the ORF label, with uncertain function. Between the trimmed V and J ends, which lost 1 base and 5 bases, there was a span of 9 bases. The CDR3 totals 15 residues. Germline V CDR1 and CDR2: LGHNA, YSYQKL. The CDR3: CASSQGQGDNSPLYF. Incomplete CDR3 DNA: TGTGCCAGCAGCCAAGGACAAGGGGATAATTCGCCCCTCTAC.